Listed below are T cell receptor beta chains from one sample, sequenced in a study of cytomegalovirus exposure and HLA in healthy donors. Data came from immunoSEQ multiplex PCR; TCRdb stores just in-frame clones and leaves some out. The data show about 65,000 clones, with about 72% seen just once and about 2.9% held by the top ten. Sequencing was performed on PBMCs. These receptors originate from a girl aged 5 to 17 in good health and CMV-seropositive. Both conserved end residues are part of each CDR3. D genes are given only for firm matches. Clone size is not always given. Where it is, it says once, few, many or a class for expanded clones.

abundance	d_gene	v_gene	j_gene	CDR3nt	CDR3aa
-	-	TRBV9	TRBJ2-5	TGTGCCAGCAGCCCCGTGTACCAAGAGACCCAGTACTTC	CASSPVYQETQYF
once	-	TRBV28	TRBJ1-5	TGTGCCAGCAGTCCCCCAGAGCATTTT	CASSPPEHF
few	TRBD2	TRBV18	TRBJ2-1	TGTGCCAGCTCACCCCTGGGACTAGCGGGAGGCGAAGAGCAGTTCTTC	CASSPLGLAGGEEQFF
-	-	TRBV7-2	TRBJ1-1	TGTGCCAGCAGCTTAGCTACCGTGATTCCGGGAAGGAAGGAAGCTTTCTTT	CASSLATVIPGRKEAFF
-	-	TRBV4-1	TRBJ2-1	TGCGCCAGCAGCCAAGATTCGGCCTACAATGAGCAGTTCTTC	CASSQDSAYNEQFF
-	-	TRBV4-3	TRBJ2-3	TGCGCCAGCAGCCAAGTCCAGGCAGATACGCAGTATTTT	CASSQVQADTQYF
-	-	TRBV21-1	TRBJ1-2	TGTGCCAGCAGGACCGTCCCGGGACAGGGGAGCTGTGGCTACACCTTC	CASRTVPGQGSCGYTF
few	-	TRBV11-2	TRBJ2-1	TGTGCCAGCAGCTTAGGGCTTGGACAGAAACTCTACAATGAGCAGTTCTTC	CASSLGLGQKLYNEQFF
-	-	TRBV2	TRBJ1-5	TGTGCCAGCAGCCTATCACTAAATCAGCCCCAGCATTTT	CASSLSLNQPQHF
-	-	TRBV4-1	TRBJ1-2	TGCGCCAGCAGCCAAGCGGGGGTAGGTGGCTACACCTTC	CASSQAGVGGYTF
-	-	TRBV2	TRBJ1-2	TGTGCCAGCACTCGGGGGGATGGCTACACCTTC	CASTRGDGYTF
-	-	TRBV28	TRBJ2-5	TGTGCCAGCAGTTTAGCACTGACCCAGTACTTC	CASSLALTQYF
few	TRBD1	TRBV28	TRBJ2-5	TGTGCCAGCAGTGGCCCCCCCGGGACAGGGTATCCCGCCCAGTACTTC	CASSGPPGTGYPAQYF
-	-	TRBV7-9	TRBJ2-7	TGTGCCAGCAGCCACAGCTACGAGCAGTACTTC	CASSHSYEQYF
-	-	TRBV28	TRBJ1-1	TGTGCCAGCAAAGACACGTCCCCTATCTTT	CASKDTSPIF
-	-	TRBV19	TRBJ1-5	TGTGCCGGCGGCTCTTTAATTAGTCAGCCCCAGCATTTT	CAGGSLISQPQHF
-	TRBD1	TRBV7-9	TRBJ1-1	TGTGCCAGCAGCTTAGCTCTGGGACAGGGGGCAAGGACTTTCTTT	CASSLALGQGARTFF
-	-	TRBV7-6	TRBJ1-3	TGTGCCAGCAGCTTAGGCTCCTCGGGGGGAGGAAACACCATATATTTT	CASSLGSSGGGNTIYF
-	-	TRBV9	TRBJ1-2	TGTGCCAGCAGCATACCCCGCGACAGGAGCCATAACTATGGCTACACCTTC	CASSIPRDRSHNYGYTF
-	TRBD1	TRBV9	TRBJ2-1	TGTGCCAGCAGCCTTAACCGGGACAGGGGCATAAATGAGCAGTTCTTC	CASSLNRDRGINEQFF
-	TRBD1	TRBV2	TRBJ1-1	TGTGCCAGCAGTAAGTACAGGGGGCTGAACACTGAAGCTTTCTTT	CASSKYRGLNTEAFF
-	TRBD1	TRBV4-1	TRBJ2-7	TGCGCCAGCAGCCAAACCGGGACAGGGCTAAGGGAGCAGTACTTC	CASSQTGTGLREQYF
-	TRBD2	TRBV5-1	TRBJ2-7	TGCGCCAGCAGCTTGGAATCTAGCGGATACGAGCAGTACTTC	CASSLESSGYEQYF
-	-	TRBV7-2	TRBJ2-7	TGTGCCAGCAGCTTATTTCGCGCGCAGGGACAAACCTACGAGCAGTACTTC	CASSLFRAQGQTYEQYF
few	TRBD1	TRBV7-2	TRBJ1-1	TGTGCCAGCAGCAGACAGGGGGCCGCTGAAGCTTTCTTT	CASSRQGAAEAFF
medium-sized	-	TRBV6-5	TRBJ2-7	TGTGCCAGCAGTCGACAGGAATCCTACGAGCAGTACTTC	CASSRQESYEQYF
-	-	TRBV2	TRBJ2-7	TGTGCCAGCCAGGGCAGCCGCCACTCCTACGAGCAGTACTTC	CASQGSRHSYEQYF
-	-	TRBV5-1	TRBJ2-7	TGCGCCAGCAGCTTGGGTGTTGTGGGCCCGGCCACCTACGAGCAGTACTTC	CASSLGVVGPATYEQYF
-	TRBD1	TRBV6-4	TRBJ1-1	TGTGCCAGCAGCGTCGACAGGGGAGGGAAAGCTTTCTTT	CASSVDRGGKAFF
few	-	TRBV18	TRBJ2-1	TGTGCCAGCTCACCGCTAGACAATGAGCAGTTCTTC	CASSPLDNEQFF
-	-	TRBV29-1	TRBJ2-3	TGCAGCGTTTCCCGCCCCGTAGAGTACACAGATACGCAGTATTTT	CSVSRPVEYTDTQYF
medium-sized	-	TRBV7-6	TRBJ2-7	TGTGCCAGCAGCTCCCTAACGAGGGCTTACGACGAGCAGTACTTC	CASSSLTRAYDEQYF
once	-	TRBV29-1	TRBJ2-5	TGCAGCGTTGAAGAACCAGGGGAGGGGGAGACCCAGTACTTC	CSVEEPGEGETQYF
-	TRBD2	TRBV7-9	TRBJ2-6	TGTGCCAGCAGCCTCCCCCGCGGGGGGGTCGGGGCCAACGTCCTGACTTTC	CASSLPRGGVGANVLTF
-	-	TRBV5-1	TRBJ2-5	TGCGCCAGCAGCTTGAACGGTGGCCAAGAGACCCAGTACTTC	CASSLNGGQETQYF
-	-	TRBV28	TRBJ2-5	TGTGCCAGCAGCACACCCGAAGAGACCCAGTACTTC	CASSTPEETQYF
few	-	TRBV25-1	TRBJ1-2	TGTGCCAGCAGTGAAGTAGGAGGGCTCTATGGCTACACCTTC	CASSEVGGLYGYTF
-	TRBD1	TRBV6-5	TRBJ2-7	TGTGCCAGCAGTTACTCGACAGGGGGCATATCCTACGAGCAGTACTTC	CASSYSTGGISYEQYF
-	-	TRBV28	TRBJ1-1	TGTGCCAGCAGGCCAGGGACTTTGGGCACTGAAGCTTTCTTT	CASRPGTLGTEAFF
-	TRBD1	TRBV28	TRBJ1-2	TGTGCCAGCAGCCTCGTAGGCTCACAGGGGCCCTATGGCTACACCTTC	CASSLVGSQGPYGYTF
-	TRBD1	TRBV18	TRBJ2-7	TGTGCCAGCTCATCGGGACAGGCAGACTACGAGCAGTACTTC	CASSSGQADYEQYF
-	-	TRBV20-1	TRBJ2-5	TGCAGTGCTCAGTTTCAAGAGACCCAGTACTTC	CSAQFQETQYF
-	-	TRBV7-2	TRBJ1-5	TGTGCCAGCAGCTTGAGGGGACTTAGCAATCAGCCCCAGCATTTT	CASSLRGLSNQPQHF
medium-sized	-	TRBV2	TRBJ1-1	TGTGCCAGCCCCCTGTGGATTACTGCGGGTGCCCCTGAAGCTTTCTTT	CASPLWITAGAPEAFF
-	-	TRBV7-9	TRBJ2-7	TGTGCCAGCAGCTTAATCTCTTCCTACGAGCAGTACTTC	CASSLISSYEQYF